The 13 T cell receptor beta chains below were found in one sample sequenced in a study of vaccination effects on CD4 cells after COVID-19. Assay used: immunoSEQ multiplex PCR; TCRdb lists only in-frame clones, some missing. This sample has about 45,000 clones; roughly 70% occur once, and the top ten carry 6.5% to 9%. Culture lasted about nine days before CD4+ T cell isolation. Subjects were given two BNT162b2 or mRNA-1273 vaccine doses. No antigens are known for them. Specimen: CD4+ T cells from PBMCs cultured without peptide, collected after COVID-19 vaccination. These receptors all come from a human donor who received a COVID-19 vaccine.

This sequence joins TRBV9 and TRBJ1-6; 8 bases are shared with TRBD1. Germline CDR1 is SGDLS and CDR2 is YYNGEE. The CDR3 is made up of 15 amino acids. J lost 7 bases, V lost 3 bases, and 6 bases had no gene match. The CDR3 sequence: CASSDQGALNSPLHF. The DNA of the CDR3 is TGTGCCAGCAGCGATCAGGGGGCCCTAAATTCACCCCTCCACTTT.

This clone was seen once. Here the CDR3 DNA reads TGTGCCAGCAGCCCCCCCGGACTAGCGGGTTTGGATGAGCAGTTCTTC. Its protein product is CASSPPGLAGLDEQFF. This rearrangement joins TRBV11-2 to TRBJ2-1, with TRBD2 matching 11 bases. Germline lookup yields CDR1 SGHAT and CDR2 FQNNGV. The CDR3 length is 16 residues. After removal of 5 bases from V and 8 bases from J, the junction contained 11 bases not matched to a gene.

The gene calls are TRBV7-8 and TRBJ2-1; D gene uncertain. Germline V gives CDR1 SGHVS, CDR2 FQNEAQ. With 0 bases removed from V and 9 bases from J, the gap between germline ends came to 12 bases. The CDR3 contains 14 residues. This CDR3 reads CASSLAGSYVEQFF. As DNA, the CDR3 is TGTGCCAGCAGCTTAGCGGGATCGTATGTTGAGCAGTTCTTC.

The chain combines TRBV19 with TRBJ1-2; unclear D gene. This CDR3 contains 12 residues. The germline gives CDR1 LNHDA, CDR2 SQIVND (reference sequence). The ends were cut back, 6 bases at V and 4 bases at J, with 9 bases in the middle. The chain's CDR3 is CASSRDTYGYTF. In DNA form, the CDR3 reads TGTGCCAGTAGCCGTGACACCTATGGCTACACCTTC.

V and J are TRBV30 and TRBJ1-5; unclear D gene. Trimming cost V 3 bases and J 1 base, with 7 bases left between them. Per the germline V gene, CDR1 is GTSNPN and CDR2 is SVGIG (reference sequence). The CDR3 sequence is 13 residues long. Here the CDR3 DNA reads TGTGCCTGGAGGTCGGGGAGCAATCAGCCCCAGCATTTT. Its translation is CAWRSGSNQPQHF.

CDR3 DNA sequence: TGCGCCAGCAGCCTGGTATCGGATAAAGGGGATACGCAGTATTTT. Protein sequence: CASSLVSDKGDTQYF. This chain connects TRBV5-1 to TRBJ2-3; the D is unclear. Germline CDR1 SGHRS, CDR2 YFSETQ. The CDR3 length is 15 residues. Trimming removed 4 bases from V and 6 bases from J, with 18 bases in between.

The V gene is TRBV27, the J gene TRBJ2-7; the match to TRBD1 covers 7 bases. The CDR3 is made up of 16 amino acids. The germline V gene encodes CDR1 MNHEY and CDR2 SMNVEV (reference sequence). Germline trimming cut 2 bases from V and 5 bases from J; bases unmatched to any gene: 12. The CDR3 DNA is TGTGCCAGCAGTTTAAGAGGGGGCACCCTAGCCAACGAGCAGTACTTC. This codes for CASSLRGGTLANEQYF.

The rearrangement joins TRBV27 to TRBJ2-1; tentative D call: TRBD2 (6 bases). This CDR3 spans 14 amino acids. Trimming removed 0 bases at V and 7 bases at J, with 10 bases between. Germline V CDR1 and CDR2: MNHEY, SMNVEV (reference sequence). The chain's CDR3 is CASSLSRGSNEQFF. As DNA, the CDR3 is TGTGCCAGCAGTTTATCACGGGGGTCGAATGAGCAGTTCTTC.

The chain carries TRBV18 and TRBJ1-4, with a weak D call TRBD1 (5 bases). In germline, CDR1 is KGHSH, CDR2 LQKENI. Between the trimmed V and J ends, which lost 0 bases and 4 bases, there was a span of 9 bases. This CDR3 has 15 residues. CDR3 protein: CASSPPGDSNEKLFF. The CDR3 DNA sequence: TGTGCCAGCTCACCACCTGGAGACAGTAATGAAAAACTGTTTTTT.

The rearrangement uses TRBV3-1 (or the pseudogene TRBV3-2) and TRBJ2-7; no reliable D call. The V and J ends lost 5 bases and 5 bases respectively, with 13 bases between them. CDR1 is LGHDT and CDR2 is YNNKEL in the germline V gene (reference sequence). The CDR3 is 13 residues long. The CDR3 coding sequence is TGTGCCAGCAGCTTCAACCCAATCCACGAGCAGTACTTC. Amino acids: CASSFNPIHEQYF.

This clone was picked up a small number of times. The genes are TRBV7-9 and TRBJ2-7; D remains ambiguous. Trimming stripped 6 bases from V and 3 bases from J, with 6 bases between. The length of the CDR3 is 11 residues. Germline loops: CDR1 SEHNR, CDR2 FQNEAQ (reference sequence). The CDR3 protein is CASRSNYEQYF. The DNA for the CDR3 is TGTGCCAGCAGATCCAACTACGAGCAGTACTTC.

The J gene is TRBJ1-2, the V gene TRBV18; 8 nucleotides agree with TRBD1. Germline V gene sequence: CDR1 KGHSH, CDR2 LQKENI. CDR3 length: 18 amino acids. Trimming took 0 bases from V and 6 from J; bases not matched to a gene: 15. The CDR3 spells CASSPPVGQGAISNGYTF. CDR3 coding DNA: TGTGCCAGCTCACCACCGGTAGGACAGGGAGCAATATCTAATGGCTACACCTTC.

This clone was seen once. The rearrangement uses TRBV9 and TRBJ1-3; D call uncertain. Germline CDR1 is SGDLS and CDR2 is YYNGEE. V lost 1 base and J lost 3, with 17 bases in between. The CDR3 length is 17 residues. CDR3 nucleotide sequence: TGTGCCAGCAGCGTACTCCGGGAAGGGTACTTTGGAAACACCATATATTTT. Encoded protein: CASSVLREGYFGNTIYF.